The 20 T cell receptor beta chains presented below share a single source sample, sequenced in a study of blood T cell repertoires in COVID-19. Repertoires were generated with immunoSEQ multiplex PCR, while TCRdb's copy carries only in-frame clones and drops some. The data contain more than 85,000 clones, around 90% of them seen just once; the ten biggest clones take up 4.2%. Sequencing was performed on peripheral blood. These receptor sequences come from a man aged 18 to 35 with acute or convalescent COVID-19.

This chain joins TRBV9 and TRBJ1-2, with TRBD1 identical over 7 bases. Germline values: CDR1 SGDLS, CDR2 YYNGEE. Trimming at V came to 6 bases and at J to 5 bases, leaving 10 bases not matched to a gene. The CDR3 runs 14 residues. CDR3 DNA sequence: TGTGCCAGCACTACTACCGGGACAGCGTATGGCTACACCTTC. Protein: CASTTTGTAYGYTF.

CDR3 in amino acids: CASSQEARRADTQYF. The CDR3 nucleotides read TGTGCCAGCAGCCAAGAAGCTAGGCGGGCTGATACGCAGTATTTT. This rearrangement joins TRBV4-2 to TRBJ2-3, with a possible D match to TRBD2 (5 bases). The germline gives CDR1 LGHNA, CDR2 YNFKEQ. V lost 0 bases to trimming and J lost 6 bases, with 13 bases between them. The CDR3 extends over 15 amino acids.

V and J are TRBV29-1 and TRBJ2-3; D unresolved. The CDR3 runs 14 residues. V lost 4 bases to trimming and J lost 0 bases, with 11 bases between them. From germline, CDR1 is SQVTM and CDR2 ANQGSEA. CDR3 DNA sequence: TGCAGCGTTGGACTCCTTGCTAGCACAGATACGCAGTATTTT. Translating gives CSVGLLASTDTQYF.

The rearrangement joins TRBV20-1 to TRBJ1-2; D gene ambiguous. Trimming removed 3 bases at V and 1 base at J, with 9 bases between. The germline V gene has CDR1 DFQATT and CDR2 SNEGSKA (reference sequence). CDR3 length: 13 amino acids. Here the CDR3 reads CSASVGYNYGYTF. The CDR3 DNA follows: TGCAGTGCTAGTGTGGGCTATAACTATGGCTACACCTTC.

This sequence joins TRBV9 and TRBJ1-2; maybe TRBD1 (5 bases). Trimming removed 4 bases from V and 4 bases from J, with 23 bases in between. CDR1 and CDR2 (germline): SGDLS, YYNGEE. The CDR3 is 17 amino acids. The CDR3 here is CASSIPPLPGLRYGYTF. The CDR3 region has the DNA TGTGCCAGCAGCATACCCCCTCTGCCGGGACTTCGCTATGGCTACACCTTC.

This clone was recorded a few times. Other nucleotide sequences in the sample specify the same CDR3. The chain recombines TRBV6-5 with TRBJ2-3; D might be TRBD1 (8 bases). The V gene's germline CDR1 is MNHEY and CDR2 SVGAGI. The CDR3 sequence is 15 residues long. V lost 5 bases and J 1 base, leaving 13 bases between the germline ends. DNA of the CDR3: TGTGCCAGCAGTCGGACAGGGAGGGGCACAGATACGCAGTATTTT. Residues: CASSRTGRGTDTQYF.

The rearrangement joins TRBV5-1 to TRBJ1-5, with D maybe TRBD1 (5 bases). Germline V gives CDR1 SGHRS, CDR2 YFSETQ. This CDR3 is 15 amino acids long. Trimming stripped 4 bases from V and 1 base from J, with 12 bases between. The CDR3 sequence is CASSPRGDSNQPQHF. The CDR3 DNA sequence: TGCGCCAGCAGCCCCCGGGGGGACAGCAATCAGCCCCAGCATTTT.

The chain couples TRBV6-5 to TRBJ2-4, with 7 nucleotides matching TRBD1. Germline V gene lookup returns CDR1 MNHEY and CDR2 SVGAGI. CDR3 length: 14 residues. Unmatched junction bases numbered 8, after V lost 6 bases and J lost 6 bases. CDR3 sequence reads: CASRERQGPNIQYF. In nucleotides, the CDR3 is TGTGCCAGCAGGGAGAGACAGGGCCCAAACATTCAGTACTTC.

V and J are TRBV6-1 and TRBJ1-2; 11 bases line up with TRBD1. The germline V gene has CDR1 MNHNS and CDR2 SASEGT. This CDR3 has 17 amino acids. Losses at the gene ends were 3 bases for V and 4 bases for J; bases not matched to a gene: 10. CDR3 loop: CASSEITGTGGIYGYTF. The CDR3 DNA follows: TGTGCCAGCAGTGAGATCACCGGGACAGGGGGGATCTATGGCTACACCTTC.

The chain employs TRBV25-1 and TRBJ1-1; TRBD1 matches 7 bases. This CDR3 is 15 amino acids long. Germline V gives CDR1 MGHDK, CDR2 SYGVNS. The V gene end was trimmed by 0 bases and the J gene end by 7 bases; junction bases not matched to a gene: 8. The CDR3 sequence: CASSEYSGRDSEAFF. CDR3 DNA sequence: TGTGCCAGCAGTGAATACTCCGGGCGGGACAGTGAAGCTTTCTTT.

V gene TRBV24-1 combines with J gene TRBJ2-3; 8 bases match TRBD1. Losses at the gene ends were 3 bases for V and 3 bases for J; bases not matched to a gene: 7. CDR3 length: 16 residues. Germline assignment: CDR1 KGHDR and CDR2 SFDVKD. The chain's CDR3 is CATSDHNDRGTDTQYF. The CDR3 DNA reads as TGTGCCACCAGTGATCATAATGACAGGGGAACAGATACGCAGTATTTT.

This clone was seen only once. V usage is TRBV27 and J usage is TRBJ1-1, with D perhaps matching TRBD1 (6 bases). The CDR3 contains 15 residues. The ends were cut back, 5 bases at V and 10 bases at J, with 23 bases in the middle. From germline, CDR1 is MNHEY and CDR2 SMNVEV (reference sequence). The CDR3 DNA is TGTGCCAGCAGTCCCCCCCCGTCGGGGGGCGGTGGAGCTTTCTTT. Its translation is CASSPPPSGGGGAFF.

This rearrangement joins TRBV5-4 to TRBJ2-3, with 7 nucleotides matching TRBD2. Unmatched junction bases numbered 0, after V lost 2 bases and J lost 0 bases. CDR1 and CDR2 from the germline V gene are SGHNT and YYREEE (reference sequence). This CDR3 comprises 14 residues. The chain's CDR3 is CASSFSGSTDTQYF. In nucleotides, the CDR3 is TGTGCCAGCAGCTTTAGCGGGAGCACAGATACGCAGTATTTT.

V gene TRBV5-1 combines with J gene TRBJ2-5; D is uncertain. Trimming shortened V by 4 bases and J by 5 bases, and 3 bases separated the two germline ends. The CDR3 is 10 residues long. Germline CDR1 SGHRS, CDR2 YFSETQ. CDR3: CASSGETQYF. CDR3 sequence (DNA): TGCGCCAGCAGCGGCGAGACCCAGTACTTC.

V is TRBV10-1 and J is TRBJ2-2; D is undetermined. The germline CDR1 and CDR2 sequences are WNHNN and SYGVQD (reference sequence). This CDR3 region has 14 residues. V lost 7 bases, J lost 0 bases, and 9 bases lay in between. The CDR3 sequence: CASTSTTNTGELFF. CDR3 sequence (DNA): TGCGCCAGCACCTCTACCACGAACACCGGGGAGCTGTTTTTT.

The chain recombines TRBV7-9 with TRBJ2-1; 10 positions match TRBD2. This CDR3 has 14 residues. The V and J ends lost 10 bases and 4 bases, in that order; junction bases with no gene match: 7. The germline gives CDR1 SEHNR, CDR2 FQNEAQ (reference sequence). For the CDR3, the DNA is TGTGCCATCTTAGCGGGAGGAGGGTACAATGAGCAGTTCTTC. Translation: CAILAGGGYNEQFF.

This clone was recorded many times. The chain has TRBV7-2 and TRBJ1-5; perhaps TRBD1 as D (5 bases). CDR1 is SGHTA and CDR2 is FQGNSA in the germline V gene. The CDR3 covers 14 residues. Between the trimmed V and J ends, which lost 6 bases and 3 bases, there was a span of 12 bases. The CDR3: CASSSTGFNQPQHF. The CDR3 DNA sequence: TGTGCCAGCAGTTCTACAGGATTCAATCAGCCCCAGCATTTT.

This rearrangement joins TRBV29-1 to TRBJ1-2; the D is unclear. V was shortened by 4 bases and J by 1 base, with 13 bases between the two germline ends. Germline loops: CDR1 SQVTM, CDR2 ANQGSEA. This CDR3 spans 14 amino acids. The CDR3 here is CSVVLSHSNYGYTF. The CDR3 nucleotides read TGCAGCGTTGTTCTTAGTCACAGTAACTATGGCTACACCTTC.

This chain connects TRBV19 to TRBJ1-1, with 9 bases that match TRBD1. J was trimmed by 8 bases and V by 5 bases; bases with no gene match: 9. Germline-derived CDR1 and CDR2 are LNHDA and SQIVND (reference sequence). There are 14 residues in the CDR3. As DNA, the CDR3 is TGTGCCAGTAGTCCTTGGGACAGGGAAGAGGAAGCTTTCTTT. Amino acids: CASSPWDREEEAFF.

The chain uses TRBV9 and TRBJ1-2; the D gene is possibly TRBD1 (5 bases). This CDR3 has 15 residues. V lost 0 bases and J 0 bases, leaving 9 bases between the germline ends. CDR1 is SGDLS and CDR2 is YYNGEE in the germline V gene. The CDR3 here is CASSVGGVTNYGYTF. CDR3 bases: TGTGCCAGCAGCGTAGGGGGGGTCACTAACTATGGCTACACCTTC.